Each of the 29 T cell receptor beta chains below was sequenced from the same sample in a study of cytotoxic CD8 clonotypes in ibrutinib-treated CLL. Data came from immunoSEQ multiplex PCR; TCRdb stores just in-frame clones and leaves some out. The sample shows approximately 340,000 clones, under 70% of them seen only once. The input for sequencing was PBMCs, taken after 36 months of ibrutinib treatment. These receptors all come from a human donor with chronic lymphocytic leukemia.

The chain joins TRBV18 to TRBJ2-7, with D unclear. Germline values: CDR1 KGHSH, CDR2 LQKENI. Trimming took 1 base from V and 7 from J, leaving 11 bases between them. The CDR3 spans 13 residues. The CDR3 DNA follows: TGTGCCAGCTCACCACGGCAGGCTCGAGAGCAGTACTTC. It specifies CASSPRQAREQYF.

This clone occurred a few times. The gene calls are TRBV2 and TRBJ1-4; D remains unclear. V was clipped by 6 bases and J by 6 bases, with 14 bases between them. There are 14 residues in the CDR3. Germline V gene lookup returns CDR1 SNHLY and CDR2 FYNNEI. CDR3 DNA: TGTGCCAGCAGCCCCGGAGTGGCGGATGAAAAACTGTTTTTT. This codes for CASSPGVADEKLFF.

The CDR3 protein is CASKMGTGGLHEQYF. The CDR3 DNA follows: TGTGCCAGTAAGATGGGGACAGGGGGCTTACACGAGCAGTACTTC. The V and J genes are TRBV11-2 and TRBJ2-7; TRBD1 agrees at 12 bases. CDR1 is SGHAT, CDR2 FQNNGV, per germline. Trimming removed 9 bases from V and 5 bases from J; junction bases left unmatched: 11. This CDR3 has 15 residues.

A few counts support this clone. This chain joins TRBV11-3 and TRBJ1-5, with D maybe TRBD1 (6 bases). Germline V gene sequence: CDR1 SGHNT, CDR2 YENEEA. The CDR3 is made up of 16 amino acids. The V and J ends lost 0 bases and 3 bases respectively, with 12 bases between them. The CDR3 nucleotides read TGTGCCAGCAGCTTAGACCCGGACAGATACAATCAGCCCCAGCATTTT. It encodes CASSLDPDRYNQPQHF.

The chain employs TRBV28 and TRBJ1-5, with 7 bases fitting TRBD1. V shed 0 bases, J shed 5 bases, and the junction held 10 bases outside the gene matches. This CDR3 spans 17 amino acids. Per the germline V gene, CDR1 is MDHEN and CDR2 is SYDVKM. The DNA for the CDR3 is TGTGCCAGCAGTTTATGGCCCCCTGACAGGGTGGATCAGCCCCAGCATTTT. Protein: CASSLWPPDRVDQPQHF.

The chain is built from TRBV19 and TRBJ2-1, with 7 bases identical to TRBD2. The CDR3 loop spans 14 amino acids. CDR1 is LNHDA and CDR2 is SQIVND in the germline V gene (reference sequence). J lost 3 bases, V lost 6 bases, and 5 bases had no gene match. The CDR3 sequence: CASRVAGGYNEQFF. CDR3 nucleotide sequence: TGTGCCAGTAGAGTAGCGGGCGGCTACAATGAGCAGTTCTTC.

CDR3 sequence reads: CASSRGRGSDTQYF. In DNA form, the CDR3 reads TGTGCCAGCAGCCGTGGCCGGGGGTCAGATACGCAGTATTTT. This sequence joins TRBV9 and TRBJ2-3; D is perhaps TRBD2 (6 bases). Trimming pared 4 bases from V and 4 bases from J, leaving 13 bases between. CDR1 SGDLS and CDR2 YYNGEE come from the germline V gene. The CDR3 spans 14 residues.

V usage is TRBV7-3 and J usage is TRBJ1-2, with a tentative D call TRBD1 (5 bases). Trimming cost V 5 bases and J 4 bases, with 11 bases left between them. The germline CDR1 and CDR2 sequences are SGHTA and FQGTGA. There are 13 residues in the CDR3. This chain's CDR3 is CASSADRFYGYTF. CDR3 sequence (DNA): TGTGCCAGCAGCGCAGACAGATTCTATGGCTACACCTTC.

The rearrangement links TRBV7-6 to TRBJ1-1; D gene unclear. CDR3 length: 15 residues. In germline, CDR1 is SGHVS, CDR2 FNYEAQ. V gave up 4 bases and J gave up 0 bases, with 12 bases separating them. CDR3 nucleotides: TGTGCCAGCAGCTCCGCATCAAGGATGAACACTGAAGCTTTCTTT. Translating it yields CASSSASRMNTEAFF. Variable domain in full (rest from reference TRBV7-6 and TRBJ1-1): GAGVSQSPRYKVTKRGQDVALRCDPISGHVSLYWYRQALGQGPEFLTYFNYEAQQDKSGLPNDRFSAERPEGSISTLTIQRTEQRDSAMYRCASSSASRMNTEAFFGQGTRLTVV.

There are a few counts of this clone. CDR3: CASSVNRGHEQYF. CDR3 coding DNA: TGTGCCAGCAGCGTCAACAGGGGCCACGAGCAGTACTTC. The chain carries TRBV7-3 and TRBJ2-7, with 7 positions matching TRBD1. The V gene end was trimmed by 5 bases and the J gene end by 5 bases; junction bases not matched to a gene: 6. Germline lookup yields CDR1 SGHTA and CDR2 FQGTGA. The CDR3 extends over 13 amino acids. The whole variable domain, filled in from reference TRBV7-3 and TRBJ2-7, reads GAGVSQTPSNKVTEKGKYVELRCDPISGHTALYWYRQSLGQGPEFLIYFQGTGAADDSGLPNDRFFAVRPEGSVSTLKIQRTERGDSAVYLCASSVNRGHEQYFGPGTRLTVT.

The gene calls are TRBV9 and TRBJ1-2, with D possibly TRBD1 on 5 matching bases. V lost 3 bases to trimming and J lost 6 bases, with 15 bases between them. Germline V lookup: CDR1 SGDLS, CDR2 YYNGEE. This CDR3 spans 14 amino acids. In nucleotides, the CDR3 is TGTGCCAGCAGCGCCCCCGGGGGTATCGATGGCTACACCTTC. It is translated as CASSAPGGIDGYTF.

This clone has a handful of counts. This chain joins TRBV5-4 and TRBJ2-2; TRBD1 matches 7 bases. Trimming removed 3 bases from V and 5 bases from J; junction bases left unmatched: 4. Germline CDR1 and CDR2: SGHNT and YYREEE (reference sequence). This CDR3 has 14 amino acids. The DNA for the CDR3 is TGTGCCAGCAGCTCCAGGGGGTGGACCGGGGAGCTGTTTTTT. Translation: CASSSRGWTGELFF.

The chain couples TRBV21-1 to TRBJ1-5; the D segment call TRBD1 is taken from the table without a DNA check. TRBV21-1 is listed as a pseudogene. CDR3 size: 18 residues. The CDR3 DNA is TGTGCCAGCAGCAAAGAGGGCAGGGGTAAGTATAGCAATCAGCCCCAGCATTTT. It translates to CASSKEGRGKYSNQPQHF.

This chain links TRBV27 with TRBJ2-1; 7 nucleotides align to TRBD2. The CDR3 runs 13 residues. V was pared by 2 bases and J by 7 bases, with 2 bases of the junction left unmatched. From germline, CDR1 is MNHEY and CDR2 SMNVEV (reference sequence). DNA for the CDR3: TGTGCCAGCAGTTTAGGACTAGTGAATGAGCAGTTCTTC. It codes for CASSLGLVNEQFF.

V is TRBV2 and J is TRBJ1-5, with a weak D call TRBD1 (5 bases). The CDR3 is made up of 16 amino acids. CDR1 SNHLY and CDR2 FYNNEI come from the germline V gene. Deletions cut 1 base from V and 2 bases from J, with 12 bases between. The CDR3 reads CASSEGTRDGNQPQHF. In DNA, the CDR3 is TGTGCCAGCAGTGAAGGGACGAGGGACGGCAATCAGCCCCAGCATTTT.

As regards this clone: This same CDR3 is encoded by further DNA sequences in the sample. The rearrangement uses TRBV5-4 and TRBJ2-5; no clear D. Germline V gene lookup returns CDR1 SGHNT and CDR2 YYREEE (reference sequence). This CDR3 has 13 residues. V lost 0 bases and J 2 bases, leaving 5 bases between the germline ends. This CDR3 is CASSLGQQETQYF. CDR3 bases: TGTGCCAGCAGCTTGGGTCAACAAGAGACCCAGTACTTC.

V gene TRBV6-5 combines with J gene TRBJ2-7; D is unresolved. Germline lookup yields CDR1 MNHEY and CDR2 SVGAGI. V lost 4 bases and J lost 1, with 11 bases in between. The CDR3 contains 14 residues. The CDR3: CASSWLGPSYEQYF. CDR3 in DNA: TGTGCCAGCAGTTGGTTGGGCCCTTCCTACGAGCAGTACTTC.

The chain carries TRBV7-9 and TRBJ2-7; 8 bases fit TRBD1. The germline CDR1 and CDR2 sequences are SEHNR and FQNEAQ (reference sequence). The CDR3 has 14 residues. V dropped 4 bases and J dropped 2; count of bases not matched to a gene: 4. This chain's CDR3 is CASSWTGRTYEQYF. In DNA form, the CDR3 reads TGTGCCAGCAGCTGGACAGGGAGAACCTACGAGCAGTACTTC.

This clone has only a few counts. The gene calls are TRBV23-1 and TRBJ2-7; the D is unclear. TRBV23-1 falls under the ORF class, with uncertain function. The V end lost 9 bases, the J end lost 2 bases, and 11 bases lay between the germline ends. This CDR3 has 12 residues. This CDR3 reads CASLDQTYEQYF. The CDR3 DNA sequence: TGCGCCAGTCTGGATCAGACCTACGAGCAGTACTTC.

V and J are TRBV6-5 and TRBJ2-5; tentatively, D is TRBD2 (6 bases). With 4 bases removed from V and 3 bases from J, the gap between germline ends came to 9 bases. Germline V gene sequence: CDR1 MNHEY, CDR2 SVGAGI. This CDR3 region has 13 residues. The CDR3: CASSWGEKETQYF. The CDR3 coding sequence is TGTGCCAGCAGTTGGGGGGAGAAAGAGACCCAGTACTTC.

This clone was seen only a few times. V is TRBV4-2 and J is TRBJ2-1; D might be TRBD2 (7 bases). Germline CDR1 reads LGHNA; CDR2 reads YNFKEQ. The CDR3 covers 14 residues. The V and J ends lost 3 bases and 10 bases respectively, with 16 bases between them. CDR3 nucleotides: TGTGCCAGCAGCCAGGGGGGGGCCGGAGGGGAGCAGTTCTTC. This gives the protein CASSQGGAGGEQFF.

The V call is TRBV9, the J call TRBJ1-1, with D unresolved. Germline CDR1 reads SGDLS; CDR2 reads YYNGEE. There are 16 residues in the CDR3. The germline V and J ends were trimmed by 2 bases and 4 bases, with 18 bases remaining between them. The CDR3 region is CASSVDPERWGTEAFF. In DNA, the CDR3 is TGTGCCAGCAGCGTGGATCCGGAACGATGGGGCACTGAAGCTTTCTTT. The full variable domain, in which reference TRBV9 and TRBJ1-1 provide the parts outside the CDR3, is DSGVTQTPKHLITATGQRVTLRCSPRSGDLSVYWYQQSLDQGLQFLIQYYNGEERAKGNILERFSAQQFPDLHSELNLSSLELGDSALYFCASSVDPERWGTEAFFGQGTRLTVV.

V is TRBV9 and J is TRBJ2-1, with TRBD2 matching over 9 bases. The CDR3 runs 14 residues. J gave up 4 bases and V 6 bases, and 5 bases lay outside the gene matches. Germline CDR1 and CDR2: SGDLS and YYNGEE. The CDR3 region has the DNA TGTGCCAGCAACCCTAGCGGGACTTACAATGAGCAGTTCTTC. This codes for CASNPSGTYNEQFF.

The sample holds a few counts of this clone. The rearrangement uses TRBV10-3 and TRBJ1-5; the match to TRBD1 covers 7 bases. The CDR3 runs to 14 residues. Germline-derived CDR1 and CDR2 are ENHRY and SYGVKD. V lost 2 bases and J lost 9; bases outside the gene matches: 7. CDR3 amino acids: CAISEEQGYGPQHF. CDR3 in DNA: TGTGCCATCAGTGAGGAACAGGGGTATGGGCCCCAGCATTTT.

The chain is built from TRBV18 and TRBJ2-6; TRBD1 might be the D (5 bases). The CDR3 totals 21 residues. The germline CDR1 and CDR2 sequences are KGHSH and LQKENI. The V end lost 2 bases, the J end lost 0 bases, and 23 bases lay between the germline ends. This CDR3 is CASSPRSKGAHGSSGANVLTF. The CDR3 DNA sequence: TGTGCCAGCTCACCAAGGAGTAAAGGGGCCCATGGGTCCTCTGGGGCCAACGTCCTGACTTTC.

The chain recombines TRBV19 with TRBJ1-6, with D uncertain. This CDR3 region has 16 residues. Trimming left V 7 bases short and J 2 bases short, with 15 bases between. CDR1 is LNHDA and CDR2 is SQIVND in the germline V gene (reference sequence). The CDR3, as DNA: TGTGCCAGTAACCCGGGCCCTGGTGCCTATAATTCACCCCTCCACTTT. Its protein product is CASNPGPGAYNSPLHF.

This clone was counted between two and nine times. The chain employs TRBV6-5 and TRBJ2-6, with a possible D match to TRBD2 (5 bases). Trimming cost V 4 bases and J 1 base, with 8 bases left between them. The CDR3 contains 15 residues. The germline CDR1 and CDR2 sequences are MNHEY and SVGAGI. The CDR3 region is CASSLGRSGANVLTF. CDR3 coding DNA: TGTGCCAGCAGTTTGGGGAGATCTGGGGCCAACGTCCTGACTTTC.

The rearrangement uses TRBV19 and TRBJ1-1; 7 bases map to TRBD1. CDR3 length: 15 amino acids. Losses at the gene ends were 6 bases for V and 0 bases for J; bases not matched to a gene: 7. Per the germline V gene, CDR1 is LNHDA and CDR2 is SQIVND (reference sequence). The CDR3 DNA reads TGTGCCAGTAGGAAGGCCACAGGGGTGAACACTGAAGCTTTCTTT. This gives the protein CASRKATGVNTEAFF. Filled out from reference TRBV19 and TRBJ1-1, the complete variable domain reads DGGITQSPKYLFRKEGQNVTLSCEQNLNHDAMYWYRQDPGQGLRLIYYSQIVNDFQKGDIAEGYSVSREKKESFPLTVTSAQKNPTAFYLCASRKATGVNTEAFFGQGTRLTVV.

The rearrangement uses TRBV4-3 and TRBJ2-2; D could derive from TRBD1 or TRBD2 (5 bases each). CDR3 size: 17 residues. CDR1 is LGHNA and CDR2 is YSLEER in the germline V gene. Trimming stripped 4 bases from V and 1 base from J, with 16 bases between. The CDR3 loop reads CASSLAGAGLNTGELFF. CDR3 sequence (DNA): TGCGCCAGCAGCCTCGCTGGGGCGGGCCTGAACACCGGGGAGCTGTTTTTT.